This TCR beta chain is drawn from a study of Ad26.COV2.S vaccination and SARS-CoV-2 variants. TCRdb keeps only in-frame clones here, not all; method: immunoSEQ multiplex PCR. The sample lists around 300,000 clones; roughly 90% were seen once. The CDR3 loop spans 11 amino acids. J lost 2 bases, V lost 6 bases, and 0 bases had no gene match. Germline values: CDR1 SQVTM, CDR2 ANQGSEA. Treatment defined: roughly 20 received Ad26.COV2.S at low or high dose, single or two shots; about 5 received placebo; per-sample allocation not given. Samples analyzed were those drawn on day 63 after the first vaccine or placebo injection. Participants' vaccine, an Ad26 vector, delivered Wuhan-strain SARS-CoV-2 spike.

The V gene is TRBV29-1, the J gene TRBJ1-2; 7 nucleotides match TRBD1. Sequenced here: peripheral blood, sampled in a trial of Ad26.COV2.S vaccine versus placebo. This TCR was sampled from a person between 18 and 65 years old who received the Ad26.COV2.S COVID-19 vaccine or a placebo. The CDR3 DNA reads TGCAGCGTGACAGGGAACTATGGCTACACCTTC. Amino acid sequence: CSVTGNYGYTF.